This note documents a single T cell receptor (beta chain) sequence. The table came from immunoSEQ multiplex PCR; TCRdb's copy has only in-frame clones and leaves some out. The table has just over 60,000 clones, around 90% seen once. This sample was included in a study of OX40 agonist ivuxolimab in advanced cancers. Sequences were derived from CD4+ or CD8+ T cells sorted from blood, sampled in a trial of the OX40 agonist ivuxolimab. This TCR was sampled from an adult with an advanced solid tumor such as melanoma, head and neck, liver or kidney cancer.

CDR3 sequence (DNA): TGTGCCAGCAGCCAGCCATCAGGGGGCAGGACTGAAGCTTTCTTT. This gives the protein CASSQPSGGRTEAFF. This chain connects TRBV6-6 to TRBJ1-1; 8 nucleotides match TRBD1. Germline values: CDR1 MNHNY, CDR2 SVGAGI (reference sequence). The J segment lost 5 bases and the V segment lost 6 bases, leaving 11 bases of the junction unmatched. The CDR3 runs to 15 residues.